This TCR beta chain was sequenced for a study of T cell responses to AZD1222 COVID-19 vaccine. The assay was immunoSEQ multiplex PCR, and TCRdb's table has in-frame clones only and misses some. This table holds 110,000 or so clones, about 89% found once. The receptor's source is an adult who received the AZD1222 COVID-19 vaccine. The material was peripheral blood, obtained 28 days after the second AZD1222 dose.

This chain's CDR3 is CASSTRTGLANTEAFF. The DNA of the CDR3 is TGCGCCAGCAGCACACGGACAGGGCTCGCGAACACTGAAGCTTTCTTT. This chain links TRBV5-1 with TRBJ1-1; 8 bases agree with TRBD1. There are 16 residues in the CDR3. The V gene end was trimmed by 4 bases and the J gene end by 1 base; junction bases not matched to a gene: 9. CDR1 is SGHRS and CDR2 is YFSETQ in the germline V gene. The variable domain in full, completed from reference TRBV5-1 and TRBJ1-1, reads KAGVTQTPRYLIKTRGQQVTLSCSPISGHRSVSWYQQTPGQGLQFLFEYFSETQRNKGNFPGRFSGRQFSNSRSEMNVSTLELGDSALYLCASSTRTGLANTEAFFGQGTRLTVV.